The rows below give T cell receptor beta chains drawn from one sample of a study of CD8+ T cells in alopecia areata. Sequenced by immunoSEQ multiplex PCR; TCRdb stores in-frame clones only, minus some. The repertoire consists of about 120,000 clones, with about 47% occurring once and the leading ten covering roughly a sixth. Specimen: CD8+ T cells sorted from blood, collected at week 0. These receptor sequences come from a human donor with alopecia areata. Both conserved end residues are part of each CDR3. A D gene is named only where the DNA matches it firmly. Expanded clones are given a class, and other clones once, few, many or no size at all.

abundance,v_gene,d_gene,j_gene,CDR3aa,CDR3nt
.,TRBV11-2,.,TRBJ2-1,CASSLRKDEQFF,TGTGCCAGCAGCTTACGGAAGGATGAGCAGTTCTTC
.,TRBV6-6,.,TRBJ1-6,CASSYGGFYNSPLHF,TGTGCCAGCAGTTACGGGGGGTTCTATAATTCACCCCTCCACTTT
.,TRBV4-2,.,TRBJ2-1,CASSHPRGDEQFF,TGTGCCAGCAGCCACCCCAGGGGCGATGAGCAGTTCTTC
.,TRBV29-1,.,TRBJ2-2,CSVRKNTGELFF,TGCAGCGTCCGCAAGAACACCGGGGAGCTGTTTTTT
.,TRBV27,.,TRBJ2-7,CASSLTPAYEQYF,TGTGCCAGCAGTTTAACACCTGCCTACGAGCAGTACTTC
.,TRBV4-1,TRBD1,TRBJ2-7,CASSHRQGSYEQYF,TGCGCCAGCAGCCATCGACAGGGATCCTACGAGCAGTACTTC
few,TRBV7-2,TRBD1,TRBJ2-5,CASSFLQGGQETQYF,TGTGCCAGCAGCTTTTTACAGGGGGGACAAGAGACCCAGTACTTC
.,TRBV6-5,.,TRBJ2-2,CASSYSRGITAGELFF,TGTGCCAGCAGTTATTCTAGGGGCATCACGGCCGGGGAGCTGTTTTTT
few,TRBV2,.,TRBJ1-4,CASSEVDGNGTTNEKLFF,TGTGCCAGCAGTGAGGTCGATGGAAACGGAACAACTAATGAAAAACTGTTTTTT
.,TRBV7-2,.,TRBJ2-1,CASSLYQGGLNEQFF,TGTGCCAGCAGCTTATATCAGGGGGGCCTTAATGAGCAGTTCTTC
.,TRBV27,TRBD2,TRBJ2-7,CASSLAGGYEQYF,TGTGCCAGCAGTTTAGCGGGGGGTTACGAGCAGTACTTC
.,TRBV9,.,TRBJ2-7,CASSVGGVHEQYF,TGTGCCAGCAGCGTAGGAGGGGTCCACGAGCAGTACTTC
few,TRBV4-1,.,TRBJ2-7,CASSQEWSYEQYF,TGCGCCAGCAGCCAAGAGTGGAGCTACGAGCAGTACTTC
few,TRBV6-6,.,TRBJ2-6,CASSASGSGANVLTF,TGTGCCAGCAGTGCCTCAGGGTCCGGGGCCAACGTCCTGACTTTC
.,TRBV2,TRBD1,TRBJ2-7,CASSPGQETYEQYF,TGTGCCAGCAGTCCGGGACAGGAGACCTACGAGCAGTACTTC
few,TRBV29-1,TRBD2,TRBJ2-5,CSAPGWGGETQYF,TGCAGCGCTCCGGGCTGGGGGGGAGAGACCCAGTACTTC
.,TRBV27,TRBD1,TRBJ2-5,CASSLVGTGRETQYF,TGTGCCAGCAGTTTAGTCGGGACAGGACGAGAGACCCAGTACTTC
.,TRBV13,.,TRBJ2-3,CASSFQDTQYF,TGTGCCAGCAGCTTCCAGGATACGCAGTATTTT
.,TRBV30,TRBD1,TRBJ1-1,CAWSDRGITEAFF,TGTGCCTGGAGTGACAGGGGAATCACTGAAGCTTTCTTT
.,TRBV29-1,.,TRBJ2-2,CSVAETNTGELFF,TGCAGCGTTGCGGAGACAAACACCGGGGAGCTGTTTTTT
few,TRBV4-2,TRBD1,TRBJ2-3,CASSQTGGVTDTQYF,TGTGCCAGCAGCCAAACAGGGGGCGTGACAGATACGCAGTATTTT
.,TRBV4-1,.,TRBJ2-2,CASSQERKGGELFF,TGCGCCAGCAGCCAAGAGCGGAAGGGCGGGGAGCTGTTTTTT
few,TRBV7-9,TRBD1,TRBJ2-7,CASSGQQGQIYEQYF,TGTGCCAGCAGCGGACAACAGGGGCAGATCTACGAGCAGTACTTC
.,TRBV5-6,.,TRBJ2-7,CASSLWGDAYEQYF,TGTGCCAGCAGCTTGTGGGGTGACGCCTACGAGCAGTACTTC
.,TRBV7-3,.,TRBJ2-6,CASSRWEISSGANVLTF,TGTGCCAGCAGTAGGTGGGAAATCAGCTCTGGGGCCAACGTCCTGACTTTC
.,TRBV29-1,.,TRBJ2-5,CSVGFQETQYF,TGCAGCGTTGGATTCCAAGAGACCCAGTACTTC
once,TRBV9,.,TRBJ1-5,CASSPGGMDQPQHF,TGTGCCAGCAGCCCCGGGGGGATGGACCAGCCCCAGCATTTT
.,TRBV2,TRBD1,TRBJ2-3,CARSGGAVDTQYF,TGTGCCAGGTCAGGGGGCGCCGTAGATACGCAGTATTTT
.,TRBV29-1,.,TRBJ1-1,CSGQGDTEAFF,TGCAGCGGACAAGGTGACACTGAAGCTTTCTTT